This paragraph covers one TCR beta chain sequence. Its antigen is not known. Axillary draining lymph nodes of breast cancer patients supplied the node samples. The entry originates in a study of breast tumors, draining lymph nodes, adjacent tissues. Study observations and caveats: Tumor TCR diversity was below lymph nodes but above nontumor tissue.

TCRdb redid the calling of the multiplex PCR reads with MiXCR, one entry per CDR3 protein. The sample has about 230,000 distinct CDR3 sequences; roughly 32% are singletons. CDR1 is SGHVS, CDR2 FNYEAQ, per germline. With V trimmed by 3 bases and J by 2 bases, 3 bases remained unmatched. This CDR3 has 14 residues. This receptor was identified in a female donor with breast cancer. Some clones in this sample may be carry-over from other donors' samples. The chain links TRBV7-6 to TRBJ2-7; 8 positions agree with TRBD2. What was sequenced was axillary lymph node tissue. The CDR3 coding sequence is TGTGCCAGCAGCTTCAATAGCGGGACCTACGAGCAGTACTTC. Protein product: CASSFNSGTYEQYF.